One and the same sample provided the 7 T cell receptor beta chains below, sequenced in a study of CD8+ T cells in alopecia areata. Reverse transcription of extracted RNA yielded cDNA, which provided the sequencing template. Only in-frame clones appear in the TCRdb table, and some are missing; sequencing was by immunoSEQ multiplex PCR. The table shows around 100,000 clones, with approximately 52% occurring only once. The sequencing input was CD4+ T cells sorted from blood. All receptors derive from a human donor in good health.

The V call is TRBV6-1, the J call TRBJ1-5; tentatively, D is TRBD1 (6 bases). Per the germline V gene, CDR1 is MNHNS and CDR2 is SASEGT. V was pared by 0 bases and J by 7 bases, with 16 bases between. This CDR3 is built from 16 residues. In nucleotides, the CDR3 is TGTGCCAGCAGTGAAGCGGGGGGGGCGCGAAGACAGCCCCAGCATTTT. Its protein product is CASSEAGGARRQPQHF.

This sequence joins TRBV7-6 and TRBJ2-1, with 7 bases identical to TRBD1. Unmatched junction bases numbered 6, after V lost 4 bases and J lost 6 bases. The CDR3 is 14 amino acids. In germline, CDR1 is SGHVS, CDR2 FNYEAQ. The CDR3 DNA is TGTGCCAGCAGCTCCCGACAGGGTAGCAATGAGCAGTTCTTC. This encodes CASSSRQGSNEQFF.

This clone appeared once. The rearrangement joins TRBV9 to TRBJ2-6; 8 bases line up with TRBD1. With 0 bases clipped from V and 2 bases from J, the junction kept 4 bases outside the gene matches. The germline gives CDR1 SGDLS, CDR2 YYNGEE. CDR3 length: 17 residues. The CDR3 DNA is TGTGCCAGCAGCGTAGGACAGGGGTACCCTGGGGCCAACGTCCTGACTTTC. Protein product: CASSVGQGYPGANVLTF.

This rearrangement joins TRBV5-1 to TRBJ2-7; tentative D call: TRBD1 (6 bases). Germline V gene sequence: CDR1 SGHRS, CDR2 YFSETQ. The CDR3 covers 15 residues. V shed 0 bases and J shed 0 bases, with 10 bases lying between them. The CDR3: CASSLGAGASYEQYF. Written as DNA, the CDR3 is TGCGCCAGCAGCTTGGGGGCAGGGGCCTCCTACGAGCAGTACTTC.

In this sample, this clone turned up a few times. This chain links TRBV18 with TRBJ2-4, with 8 bases fitting TRBD1. V was clipped by 3 bases and J by 0 bases; unmatched bases: 13. The CDR3 has 19 residues. The germline gives CDR1 KGHSH, CDR2 LQKENI. The CDR3 loop is CASSPSTGAGSIAKNIQYF. The CDR3 bases are TGTGCCAGCTCACCTTCGACAGGGGCGGGATCGATAGCCAAAAACATTCAGTACTTC.

This clone was picked up a small number of times. The rearrangement uses TRBV29-1 and TRBJ1-1, with 8 bases that match TRBD1. The trim removed 7 bases at V and 5 bases at J, leaving 15 bases unmatched. CDR1 SQVTM and CDR2 ANQGSEA come from the germline V gene. This CDR3 has 15 residues. CDR3 in amino acids: CSGRGQGIMGTEAFF. CDR3 bases: TGCAGCGGACGAGGACAGGGCATTATGGGGACTGAAGCTTTCTTT.

This clone was recorded a few times. The J gene is TRBJ2-7, the V gene TRBV29-1, with D perhaps matching TRBD1 or TRBD2 (5 bases each). Deletions cut 4 bases from V and 7 bases from J, with 14 bases between. The CDR3 loop spans 12 amino acids. CDR1 and CDR2 from the germline V gene are SQVTM and ANQGSEA. In DNA form, the CDR3 reads TGCAGCGTTGGAGGGGCCGGTGGGGAGCAGTACTTC. This gives the protein CSVGGAGGEQYF.